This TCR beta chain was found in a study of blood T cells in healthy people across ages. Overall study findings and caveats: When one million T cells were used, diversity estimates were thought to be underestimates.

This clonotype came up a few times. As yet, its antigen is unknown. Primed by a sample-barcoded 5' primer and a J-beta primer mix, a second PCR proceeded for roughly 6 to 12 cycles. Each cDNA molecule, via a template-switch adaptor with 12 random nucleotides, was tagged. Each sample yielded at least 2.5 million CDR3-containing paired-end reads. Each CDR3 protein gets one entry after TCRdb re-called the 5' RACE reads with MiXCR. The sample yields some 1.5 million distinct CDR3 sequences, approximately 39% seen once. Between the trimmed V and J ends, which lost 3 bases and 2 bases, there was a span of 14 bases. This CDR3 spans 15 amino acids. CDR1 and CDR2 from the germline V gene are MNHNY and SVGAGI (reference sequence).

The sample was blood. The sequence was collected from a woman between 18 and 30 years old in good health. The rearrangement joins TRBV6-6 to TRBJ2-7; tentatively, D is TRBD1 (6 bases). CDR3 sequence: CASSYDGTRAYEQYF. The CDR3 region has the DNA TGTGCCAGCAGTTATGATGGGACAAGGGCCTACGAGCAGTACTTC.